Included here is one TCR beta chain sequence, with context. It has no known antigen specificity. The input lacks base qualities; no much larger clone sits a single base away. TCRbeta CDR3 regions were amplified from genomic DNA by means of the immunoSEQ Assay, a bias-controlled multiplex PCR. Per the authors' processing: Within the assay, amplification of reference gene primers was used to estimate how many nucleated cells each sample contained. To quantify the absolute abundance of each unique TCRbeta CDR3 rearrangement, sequence reads were collapsed and filtered. For each sample, productive Simpson clonality was calculated as the square root of Simpson's diversity index over productive rearrangements. In its TCRdb copy, this immuneACCESS table keeps in-frame sequences only and misses some clones. Where compared with another copy, unresolved V genes explain less than half of these, and the others have no known cause. The V and J calls and the clone size are those of that table, but D and trimming were determined from the DNA. Within this sample are over 400,000 clones, with approximately 91% of them counted one time only. The top ten hold approximately 8% of the sample.

The source of the sample is a study of blood T cell repertoires in COVID-19 (dated by TCRdb to 2018 to 2021). Regarding the research as a whole: Samples from collaborators originated in the United States, Italy and Spain and spanned both the acute and convalescent phases of COVID-19. Nearly every sample came with metadata listing a de-identified subject ID, COVID-19 status, age in years and sex. The prospective study material was composed of cDNA or gDNA derived from T cells, B-cell-depleted T cells, or PBMCs. Where HLA class I and class II types were available, the types were taken from metadata supplied by the sample provider, not from assay-based typing. Samples came from the ongoing ImmuneRACE study (first 160 participants) plus 1,254 subjects from 6 global collaborators. Subjects who had been exposed to COVID-19, were actively infected with it, or had recovered from it provided the deeply sampled blood TCRbeta repertoires that made up the dataset. The repertoires were released in a freely available public database meant as a resource for research on the immune response to SARS-CoV-2.

Participants in the prospective study were aged about 18 to 90 years, lived in under 30 United States geographic areas, and enrolled through a virtual design. Cohort assignment in the prospective study relied on participant-reported clinical history from a screening survey and a study questionnaire. For ImmuneRACE Cohort 3, a participant was defined as recovered based on two consecutive negative NP/OP PCR tests, clearance by a healthcare professional, or resolution of symptoms. Mobile phlebotomists in the prospective study collected whole blood, serum and a nasopharyngeal or oropharyngeal swab from every participant. Over an approximately two-month period, participants in the prospective study had the option of providing additional blood draws and questionnaires. Blood samples from the prospective study were shipped frozen or at room temperature prior to DNA extraction. Summary of the overall study and its limitations: How much clinical and demographic metadata was included differed by source and by participant, and the metadata was provided uncurated.

The CDR3 holds 14 amino acids from the cysteine to the phenylalanine. Of the read, only the CDR3 DNA is kept; its 42 bases are in frame from base 1. CDR1 and CDR2 are drawn from the germline V gene: SGHDN, FVKESK. The junction shows trimming of 4 bases on V and 7 bases on J, and the gene matches do not reach 7 bases of it. The sequenced sample was PBMCs or T cells enriched from blood (not recorded which). The rearrangement combines TRBV14 with TRBJ2-1, with 7 bases aligning to TRBD2. This TCR was recovered from a woman aged 55-75 years who had recovered from COVID-19. The nucleotide sequence reads as follows: TGTGCCAGCAGCCTCAGACTAGCAGGTAATGAGCAGTTCTTC. Its coded protein is CASSLRLAGNEQFF.